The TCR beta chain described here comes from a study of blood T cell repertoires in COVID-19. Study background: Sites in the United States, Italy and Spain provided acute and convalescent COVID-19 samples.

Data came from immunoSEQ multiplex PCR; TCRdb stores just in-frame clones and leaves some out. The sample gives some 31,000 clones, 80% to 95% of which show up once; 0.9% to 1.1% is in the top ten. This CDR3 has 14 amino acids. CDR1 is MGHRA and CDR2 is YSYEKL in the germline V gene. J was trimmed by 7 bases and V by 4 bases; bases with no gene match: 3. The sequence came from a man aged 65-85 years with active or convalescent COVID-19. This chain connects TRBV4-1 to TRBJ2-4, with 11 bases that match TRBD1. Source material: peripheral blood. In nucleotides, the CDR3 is TGCGCCAGCAGCCCCCGGACAGGGGGCAACATTCAGTACTTC. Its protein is CASSPRTGGNIQYF.